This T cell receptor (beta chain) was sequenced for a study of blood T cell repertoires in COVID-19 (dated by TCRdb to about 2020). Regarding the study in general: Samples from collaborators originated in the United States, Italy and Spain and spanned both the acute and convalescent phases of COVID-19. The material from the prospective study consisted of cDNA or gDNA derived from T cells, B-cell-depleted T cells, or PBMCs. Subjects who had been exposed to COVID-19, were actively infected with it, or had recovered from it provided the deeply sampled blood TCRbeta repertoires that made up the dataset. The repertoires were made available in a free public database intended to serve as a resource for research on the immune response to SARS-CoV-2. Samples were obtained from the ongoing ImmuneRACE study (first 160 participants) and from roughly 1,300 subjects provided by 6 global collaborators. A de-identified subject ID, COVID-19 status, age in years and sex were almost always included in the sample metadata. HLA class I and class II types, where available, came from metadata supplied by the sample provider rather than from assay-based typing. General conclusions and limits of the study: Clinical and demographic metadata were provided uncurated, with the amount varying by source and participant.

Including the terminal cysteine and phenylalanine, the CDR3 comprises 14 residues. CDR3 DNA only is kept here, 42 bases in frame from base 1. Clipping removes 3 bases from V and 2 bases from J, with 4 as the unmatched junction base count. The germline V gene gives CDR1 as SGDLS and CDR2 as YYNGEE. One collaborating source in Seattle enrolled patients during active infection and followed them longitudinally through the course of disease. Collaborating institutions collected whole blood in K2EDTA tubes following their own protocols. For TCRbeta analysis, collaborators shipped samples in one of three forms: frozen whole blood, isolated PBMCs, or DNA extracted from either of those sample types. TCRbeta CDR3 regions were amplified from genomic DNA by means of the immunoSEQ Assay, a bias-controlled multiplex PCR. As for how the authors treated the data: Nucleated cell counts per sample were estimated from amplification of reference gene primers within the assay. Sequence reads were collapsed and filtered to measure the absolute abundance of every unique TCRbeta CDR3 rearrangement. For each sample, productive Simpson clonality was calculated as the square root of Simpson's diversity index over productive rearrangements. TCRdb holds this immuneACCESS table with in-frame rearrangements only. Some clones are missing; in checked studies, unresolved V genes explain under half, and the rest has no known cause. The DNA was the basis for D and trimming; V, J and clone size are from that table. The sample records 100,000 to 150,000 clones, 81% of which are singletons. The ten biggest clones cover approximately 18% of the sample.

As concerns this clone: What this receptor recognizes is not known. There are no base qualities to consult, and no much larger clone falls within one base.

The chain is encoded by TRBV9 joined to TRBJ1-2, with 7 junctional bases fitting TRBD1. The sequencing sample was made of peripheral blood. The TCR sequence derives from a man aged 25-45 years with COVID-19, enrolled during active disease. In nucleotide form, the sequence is TGTGCCAGCAGCGCGGGACAGCTAAACTATGGCTACACCTTC. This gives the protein CASSAGQLNYGYTF.